This T cell receptor (beta chain) derives from a study of blood T cell repertoires in COVID-19. Study in general: T cells, B-cell-depleted T cells, or PBMCs supplied cDNA or gDNA.

In the authors' workflow: Estimates of nucleated cell counts were drawn from the amplification of reference gene primers. Only in-frame clones appear in the TCRdb table, and some are missing; sequencing was by immunoSEQ multiplex PCR. That table is the source of V, J and clone size, and D and trimming were worked out from the DNA. The top ten clones hold approximately 3% of a sample with 300,000 to 400,000 clones, roughly 90% of them seen once. The CDR3 is 15 amino acids. Germline CDR1 is LGHNA and CDR2 is YSLEER. Trimming at V came to 4 bases and at J to 5 bases, leaving 9 bases not matched to a gene.

The chain carries TRBV4-3 and TRBJ1-1; TRBD1 aligns across 8 bases. Sequenced sample: peripheral blood. The receptor's source is a woman in her 30s with COVID-19, enrolled during active disease. This chain's CDR3 is CASSRGQAAITEAFF. CDR3 bases: TGCGCCAGCAGCCGGGGACAGGCGGCGATAACTGAAGCTTTCTTT.